This T cell receptor beta chain stems from a study of blood T cell repertoires in COVID-19. In the authors' workflow: Nucleated cell counts were estimated from reference gene primer amplification. TCRdb keeps only in-frame clones here, not all; method: immunoSEQ multiplex PCR. V and J calls and clone size are copied from that table; D and trimming were computed from the DNA. Here the sample spans some 240,000 clones, 75% to 85% being singletons. Trimming removed 6 bases from V and 11 bases from J, with 19 bases in between. The CDR3 extends over 13 amino acids. The germline CDR1 and CDR2 sequences are SEHNR and FQNEAQ (reference sequence).

Source material: peripheral blood. The clonotype comes from a man aged 45-65 years with active or convalescent COVID-19. This chain connects TRBV7-9 to TRBJ1-1; D unresolved. The CDR3 nucleotides read TGTGCCAGCAGTCCGGTCCCAGGTTCGTTCGCTTTCTTT. This encodes CASSPVPGSFAFF.